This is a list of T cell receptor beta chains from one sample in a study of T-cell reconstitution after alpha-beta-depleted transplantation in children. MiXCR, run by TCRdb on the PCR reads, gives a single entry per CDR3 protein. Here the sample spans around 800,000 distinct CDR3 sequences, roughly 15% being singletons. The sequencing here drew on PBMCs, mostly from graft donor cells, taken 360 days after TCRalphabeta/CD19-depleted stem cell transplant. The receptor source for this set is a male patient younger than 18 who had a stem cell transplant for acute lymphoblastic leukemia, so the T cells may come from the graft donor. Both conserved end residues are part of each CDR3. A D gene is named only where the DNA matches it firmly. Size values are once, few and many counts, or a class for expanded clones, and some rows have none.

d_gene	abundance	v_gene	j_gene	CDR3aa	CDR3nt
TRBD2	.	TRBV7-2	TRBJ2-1	CASILAGTRINEQFF	TGTGCCAGTATTCTAGCGGGAACGAGGATCAATGAGCAGTTCTTC
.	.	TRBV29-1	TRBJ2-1	CSAGVDEQFF	TGCAGCGCCGGGGTCGATGAGCAGTTCTTC
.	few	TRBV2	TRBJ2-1	CASSEWGGTSTSSYNEQFF	TGTGCCAGCAGTGAGTGGGGTGGGACGTCCACGAGCTCCTACAATGAGCAGTTCTTC
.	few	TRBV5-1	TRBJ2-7	CASSLIPDYEQYF	TGCGCCAGCAGCTTGATTCCCGATTACGAGCAGTACTTC
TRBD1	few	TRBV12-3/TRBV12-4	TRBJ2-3	CASSHGTVRTDTQYF	TGTGCCAGCAGTCACGGGACAGTCCGCACAGATACGCAGTATTTT
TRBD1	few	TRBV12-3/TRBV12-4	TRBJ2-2	CASSPEGQFTGELFF	TGTGCCAGCAGCCCCGAGGGACAGTTCACCGGGGAGCTGTTTTTT
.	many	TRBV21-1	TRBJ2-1	CASSKGRQGHNEQFF	TGTGCCAGCAGCAAAGGACGACAGGGCCACAATGAGCAGTTCTTC
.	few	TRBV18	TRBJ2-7	CASSPRTALISYEQYF	TGTGCCAGCTCACCTCGCACAGCCCTTATTTCCTACGAGCAGTACTTC
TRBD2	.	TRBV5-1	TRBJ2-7	CASSLATSGIRNEQYF	TGCGCCAGCAGCTTGGCTACTAGCGGGATAAGGAACGAGCAGTACTTC
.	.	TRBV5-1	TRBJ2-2	CASSLEGLLSRGTGELFF	TGCGCCAGCAGCTTGGAAGGACTACTATCACGTGGCACCGGGGAGCTGTTTTTT
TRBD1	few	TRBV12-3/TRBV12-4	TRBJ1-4	CASSSRQGLVFF	TGTGCCAGCAGTTCTCGACAGGGGTTGGTATTTTTT
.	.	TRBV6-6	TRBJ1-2	CASTPRVYGYTF	TGTGCCAGCACACCCAGGGTCTATGGCTACACCTTC
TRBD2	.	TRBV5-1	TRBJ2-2	CASSSLAGVIPGELFF	TGCGCCAGCAGCTCACTAGCGGGAGTAATACCCGGGGAGCTGTTTTTT
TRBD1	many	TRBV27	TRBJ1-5	CASSYTGAFNQPQHF	TGTGCCAGCAGTTACACAGGGGCCTTCAATCAGCCCCAGCATTTT
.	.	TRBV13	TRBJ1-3	CASSLTVVTGNTIYF	TGTGCCAGCAGCTTGACGGTGGTCACTGGAAACACCATATATTTT
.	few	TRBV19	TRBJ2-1	CASSIVPRTWNEQFF	TGTGCCAGTAGTATAGTCCCTCGTACTTGGAATGAGCAGTTCTTC
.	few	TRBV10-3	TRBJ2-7	CAISEWNGSPSYEQYF	TGTGCCATCAGTGAGTGGAACGGGAGCCCCTCCTACGAGCAGTACTTC
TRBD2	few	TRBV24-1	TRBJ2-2	CATSEPSGRKPGELFF	TGTGCCACCAGTGAACCTAGCGGGAGGAAACCCGGGGAGCTGTTTTTT
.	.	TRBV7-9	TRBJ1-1	CASSPRVWDTRNTEAFF	TGTGCCAGCAGCCCCCGCGTGTGGGACACCAGGAACACTGAAGCTTTCTTT
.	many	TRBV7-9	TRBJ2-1	CASEGGTYNEQFF	TGTGCCAGCGAAGGAGGAACCTACAATGAGCAGTTCTTC
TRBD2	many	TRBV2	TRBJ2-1	CASSEGLAGGNEQFF	TGTGCCAGCAGTGAAGGCCTAGCGGGGGGCAATGAGCAGTTCTTC
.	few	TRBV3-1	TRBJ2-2	CASSQDWSGELFF	TGTGCCAGCAGCCAAGATTGGTCCGGGGAGCTGTTTTTT
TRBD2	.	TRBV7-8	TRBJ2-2	CASSFAVPGLAGGELFF	TGTGCCAGCAGCTTTGCCGTTCCGGGACTAGCGGGGGGGGAGCTGTTTTTT
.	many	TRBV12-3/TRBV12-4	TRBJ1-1	CASSLRPGETEAFF	TGTGCCAGCAGTTTACGTCCAGGGGAAACTGAAGCTTTCTTT
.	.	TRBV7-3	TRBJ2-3	CASSLQSVSGRGTDTQYF	TGTGCCAGCAGCTTACAGTCGGTGTCCGGTCGGGGAACAGATACGCAGTATTTT
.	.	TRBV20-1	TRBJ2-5	CSASRPFKGGLETQYF	TGCAGTGCTAGCAGACCTTTCAAGGGAGGCCTAGAGACCCAGTACTTC
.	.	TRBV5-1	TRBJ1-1	CASSYGTSTEAFF	TGCGCCAGCAGCTACGGGACGAGTACTGAAGCTTTCTTT
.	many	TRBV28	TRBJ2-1	CASSGRAVNEQFF	TGTGCCAGCTCGGGACGGGCCGTCAATGAGCAGTTCTTC
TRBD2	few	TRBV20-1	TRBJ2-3	CSARLAGVSFRTDTQYF	TGCAGTGCTAGACTAGCGGGAGTCTCTTTCCGGACAGATACGCAGTATTTT
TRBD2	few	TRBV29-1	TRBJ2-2	CSVVGLAGVNTGELFF	TGCAGCGTCGTGGGACTAGCGGGAGTGAACACCGGGGAGCTGTTTTTT
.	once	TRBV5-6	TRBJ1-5	CASSLNYGEVDQPQHF	TGTGCCAGCAGCTTGAATTACGGGGAAGTGGATCAGCCCCAGCATTTT
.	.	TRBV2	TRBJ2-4	CAIKPTLSKNIQYF	TGTGCGATCAAACCGACCTTGTCCAAAAACATTCAGTACTTC
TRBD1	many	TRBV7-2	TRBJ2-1	CASSSWTGNEQFF	TGTGCCAGCAGCTCCTGGACAGGGAATGAGCAGTTCTTC